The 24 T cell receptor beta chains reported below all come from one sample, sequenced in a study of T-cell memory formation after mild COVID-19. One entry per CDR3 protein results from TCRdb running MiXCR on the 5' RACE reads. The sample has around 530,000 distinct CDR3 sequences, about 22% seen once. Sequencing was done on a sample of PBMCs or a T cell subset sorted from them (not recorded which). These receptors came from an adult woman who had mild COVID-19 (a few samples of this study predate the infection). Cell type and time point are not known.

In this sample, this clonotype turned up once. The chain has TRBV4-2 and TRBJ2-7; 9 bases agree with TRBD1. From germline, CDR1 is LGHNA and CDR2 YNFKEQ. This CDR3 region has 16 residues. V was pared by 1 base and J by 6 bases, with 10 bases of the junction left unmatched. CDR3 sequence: CASSQAVRTGDGEQYF. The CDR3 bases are TGTGCCAGCAGCCAAGCCGTCCGGACAGGGGATGGCGAGCAGTACTTC.

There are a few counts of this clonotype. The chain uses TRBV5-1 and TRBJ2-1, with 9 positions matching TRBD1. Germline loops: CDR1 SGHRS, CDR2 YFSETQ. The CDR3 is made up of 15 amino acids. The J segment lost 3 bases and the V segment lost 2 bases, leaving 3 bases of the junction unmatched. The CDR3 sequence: CASSLGDRDYNEQFF. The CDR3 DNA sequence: TGCGCCAGCAGCTTAGGGGACAGGGACTACAATGAGCAGTTCTTC.

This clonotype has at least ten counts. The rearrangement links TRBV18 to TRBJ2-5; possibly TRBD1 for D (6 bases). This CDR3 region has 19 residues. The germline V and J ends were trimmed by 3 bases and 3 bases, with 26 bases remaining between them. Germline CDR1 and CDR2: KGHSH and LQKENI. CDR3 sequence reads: CASSPTRIGQGRQEETQYF. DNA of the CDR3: TGTGCCAGCTCACCTACTCGAATAGGACAAGGCCGACAGGAAGAGACCCAGTACTTC.

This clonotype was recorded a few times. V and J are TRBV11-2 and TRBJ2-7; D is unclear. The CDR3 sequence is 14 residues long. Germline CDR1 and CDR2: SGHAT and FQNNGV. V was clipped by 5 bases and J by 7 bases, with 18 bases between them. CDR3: CASSLNWPVGEQYF. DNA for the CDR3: TGTGCCAGCAGCCTCAACTGGCCGGTGGGGGAGCAGTACTTC.

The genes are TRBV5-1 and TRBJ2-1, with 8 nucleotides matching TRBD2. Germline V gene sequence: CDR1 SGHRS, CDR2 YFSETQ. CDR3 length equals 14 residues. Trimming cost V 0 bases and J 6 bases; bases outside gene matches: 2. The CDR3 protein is CASSLDGGVNEQFF. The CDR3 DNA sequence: TGCGCCAGCAGCTTGGACGGGGGGGTCAATGAGCAGTTCTTC.

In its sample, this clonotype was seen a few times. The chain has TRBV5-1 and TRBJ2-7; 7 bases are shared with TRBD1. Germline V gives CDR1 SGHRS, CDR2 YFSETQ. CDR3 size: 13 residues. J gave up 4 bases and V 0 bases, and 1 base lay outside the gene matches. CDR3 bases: TGCGCCAGCAGCTTGGAGGGGGCTTACGAGCAGTACTTC. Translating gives CASSLEGAYEQYF. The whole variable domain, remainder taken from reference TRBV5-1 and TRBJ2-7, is KAGVTQTPRYLIKTRGQQVTLSCSPISGHRSVSWYQQTPGQGLQFLFEYFSETQRNKGNFPGRFSGRQFSNSRSEMNVSTLELGDSALYLCASSLEGAYEQYFGPGTRLTVT.

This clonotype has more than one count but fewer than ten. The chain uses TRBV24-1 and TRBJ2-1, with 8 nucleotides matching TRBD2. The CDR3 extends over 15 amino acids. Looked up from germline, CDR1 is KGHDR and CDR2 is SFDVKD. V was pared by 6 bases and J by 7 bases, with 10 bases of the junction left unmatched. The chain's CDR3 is CATSTSGGKKNEQFF. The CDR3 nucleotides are TGTGCCACCAGTACTAGCGGAGGCAAGAAGAATGAGCAGTTCTTC.

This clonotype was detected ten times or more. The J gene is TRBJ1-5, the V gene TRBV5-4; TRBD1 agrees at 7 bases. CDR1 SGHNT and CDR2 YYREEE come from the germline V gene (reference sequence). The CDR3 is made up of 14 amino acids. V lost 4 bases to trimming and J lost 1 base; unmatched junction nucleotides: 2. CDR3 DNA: TGTGCCAGCAGCCTACAGGGGAGCAATCAGCCCCAGCATTTT. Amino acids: CASSLQGSNQPQHF.

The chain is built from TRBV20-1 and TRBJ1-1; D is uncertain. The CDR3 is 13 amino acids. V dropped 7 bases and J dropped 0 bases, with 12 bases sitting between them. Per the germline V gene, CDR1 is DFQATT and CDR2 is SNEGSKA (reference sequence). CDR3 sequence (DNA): TGCAGTGTTCCAGGCCTCATGAACACTGAAGCTTTCTTT. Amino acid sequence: CSVPGLMNTEAFF.

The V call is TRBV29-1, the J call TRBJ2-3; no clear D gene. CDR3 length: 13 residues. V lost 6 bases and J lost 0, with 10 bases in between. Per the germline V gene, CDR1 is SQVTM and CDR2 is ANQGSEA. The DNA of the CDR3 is TGCAGCGTCCATGAAAGGAGCACAGATACGCAGTATTTT. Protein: CSVHERSTDTQYF.

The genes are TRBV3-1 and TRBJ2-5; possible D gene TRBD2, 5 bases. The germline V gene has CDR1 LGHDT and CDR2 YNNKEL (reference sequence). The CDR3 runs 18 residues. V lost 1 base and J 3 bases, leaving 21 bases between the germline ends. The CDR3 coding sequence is TGTGCCAGCAGCCAAGTTCTGGTCCCCCGTCCGGGGAAAGAGACCCAGTACTTC. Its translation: CASSQVLVPRPGKETQYF.

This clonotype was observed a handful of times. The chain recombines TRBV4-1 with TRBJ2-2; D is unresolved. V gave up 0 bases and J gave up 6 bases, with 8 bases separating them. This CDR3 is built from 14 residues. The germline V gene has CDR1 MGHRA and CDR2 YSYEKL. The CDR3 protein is CASSQEPSAGELFF. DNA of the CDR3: TGCGCCAGCAGCCAAGAACCATCGGCCGGGGAGCTGTTTTTT.

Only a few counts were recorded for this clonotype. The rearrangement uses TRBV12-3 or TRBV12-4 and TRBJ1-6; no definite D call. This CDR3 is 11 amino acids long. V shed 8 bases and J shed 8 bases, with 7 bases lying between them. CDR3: CASGRDSPLHF. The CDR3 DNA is TGTGCCAGCGGGAGGGATTCACCCCTCCACTTT.

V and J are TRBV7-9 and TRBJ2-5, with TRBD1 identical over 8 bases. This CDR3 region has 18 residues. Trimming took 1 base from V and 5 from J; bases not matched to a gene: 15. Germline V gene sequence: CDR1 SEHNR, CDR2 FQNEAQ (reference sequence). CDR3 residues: CASSLGADRDEVGETQYF. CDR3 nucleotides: TGTGCCAGCAGCTTAGGAGCGGACAGGGACGAAGTTGGGGAGACCCAGTACTTC.

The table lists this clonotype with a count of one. The CDR3 nucleotides are TGTGCCAGCAGTGAAGCGTTAGGGGCCCAGTACTTC. This translates into CASSEALGAQYF. The chain is built from TRBV2 and TRBJ2-5; D perhaps matches TRBD1 (5 bases). This CDR3 is 12 amino acids long. Germline loops: CDR1 SNHLY, CDR2 FYNNEI. V was clipped by 0 bases and J by 9 bases, with 8 bases between them.

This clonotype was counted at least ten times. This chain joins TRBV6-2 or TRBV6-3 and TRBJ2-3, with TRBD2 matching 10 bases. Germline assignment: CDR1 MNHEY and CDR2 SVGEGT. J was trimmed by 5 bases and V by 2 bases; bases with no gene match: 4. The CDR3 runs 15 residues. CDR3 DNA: TGTGCCAGCAGTTACGGTCTAGCGGGAGTAGATACGCAGTATTTT. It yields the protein CASSYGLAGVDTQYF.

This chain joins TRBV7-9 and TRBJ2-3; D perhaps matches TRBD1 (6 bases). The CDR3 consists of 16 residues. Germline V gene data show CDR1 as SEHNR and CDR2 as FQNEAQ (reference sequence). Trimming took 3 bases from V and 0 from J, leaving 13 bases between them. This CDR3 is CASSLTGGSSTDTQYF. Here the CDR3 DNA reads TGTGCCAGCAGCTTGACAGGAGGTTCTAGCACAGATACGCAGTATTTT.

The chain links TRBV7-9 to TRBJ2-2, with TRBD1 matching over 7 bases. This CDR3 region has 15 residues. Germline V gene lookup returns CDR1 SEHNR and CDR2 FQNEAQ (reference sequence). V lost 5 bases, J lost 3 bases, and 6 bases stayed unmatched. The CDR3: CASSAGTDYTGELFF. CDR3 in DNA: TGTGCCAGCAGCGCCGGGACAGATTACACCGGGGAGCTGTTTTTT.

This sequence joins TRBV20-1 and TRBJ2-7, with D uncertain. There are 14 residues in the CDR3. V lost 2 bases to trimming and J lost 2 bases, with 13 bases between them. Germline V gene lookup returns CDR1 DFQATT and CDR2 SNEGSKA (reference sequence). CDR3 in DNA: TGCAGTGCTAGACCACGACGGCTTACCTACGAGCAGTACTTC. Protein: CSARPRRLTYEQYF.

The CDR3 DNA sequence: TGTGCCAGCAGCTTTAATAGCGACGAGCAGTACTTC. Encoded protein: CASSFNSDEQYF. The genes are TRBV11-2 and TRBJ2-7; D possibly corresponds to TRBD2 (5 bases). Germline values: CDR1 SGHAT, CDR2 FQNNGV. This CDR3 spans 12 amino acids. V gave up 3 bases and J gave up 5 bases, with 8 bases separating them.

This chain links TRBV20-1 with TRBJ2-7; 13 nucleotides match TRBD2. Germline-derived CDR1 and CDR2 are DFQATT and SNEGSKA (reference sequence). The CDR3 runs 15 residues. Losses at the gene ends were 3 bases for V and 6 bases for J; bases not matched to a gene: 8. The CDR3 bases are TGCAGTGCTAGTGCCGGACTAGCGGGAGTCTCCGAGCAGTACTTC. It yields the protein CSASAGLAGVSEQYF.

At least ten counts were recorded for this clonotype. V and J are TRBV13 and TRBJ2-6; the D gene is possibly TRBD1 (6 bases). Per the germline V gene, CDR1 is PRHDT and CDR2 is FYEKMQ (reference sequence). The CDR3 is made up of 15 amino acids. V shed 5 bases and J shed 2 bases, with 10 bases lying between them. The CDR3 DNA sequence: TGTGCCAGCAGCCCCCGGGACACTGGGGCCAACGTCCTGACTTTC. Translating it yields CASSPRDTGANVLTF.

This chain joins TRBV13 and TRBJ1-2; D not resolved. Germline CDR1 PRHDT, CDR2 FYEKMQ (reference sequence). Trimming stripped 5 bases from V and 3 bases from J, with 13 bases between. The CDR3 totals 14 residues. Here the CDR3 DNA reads TGTGCCAGCAGCCTCCGGACGGAGTACTATGGCTACACCTTC. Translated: CASSLRTEYYGYTF.

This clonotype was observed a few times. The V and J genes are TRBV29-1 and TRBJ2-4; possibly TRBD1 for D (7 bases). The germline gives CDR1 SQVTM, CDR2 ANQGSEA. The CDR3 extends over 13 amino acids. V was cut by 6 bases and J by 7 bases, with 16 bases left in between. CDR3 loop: CSVRTQGGNIQYF. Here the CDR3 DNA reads TGCAGCGTGCGGACCCAGGGGGGCAACATTCAGTACTTC.